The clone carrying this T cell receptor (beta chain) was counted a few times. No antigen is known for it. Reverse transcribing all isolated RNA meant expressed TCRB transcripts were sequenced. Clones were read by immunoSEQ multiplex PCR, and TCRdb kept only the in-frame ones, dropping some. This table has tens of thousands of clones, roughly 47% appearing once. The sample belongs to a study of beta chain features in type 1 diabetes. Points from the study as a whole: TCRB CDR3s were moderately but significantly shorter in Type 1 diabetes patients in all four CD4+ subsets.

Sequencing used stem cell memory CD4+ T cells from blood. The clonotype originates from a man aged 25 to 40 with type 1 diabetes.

CDR3 amino acids: CASSSTGGRETQYF. The DNA of the CDR3 is TGTGCCAGCAGCTCGACAGGGGGTCGAGAGACCCAGTACTTC. The chain employs TRBV7-2 and TRBJ2-5; 9 bases match TRBD1. Trimming removed 4 bases from V and 4 bases from J; junction bases left unmatched: 4. This CDR3 has 14 amino acids. Per germline, CDR1 SGHTA and CDR2 FQGNSA.